The clone carrying this T cell receptor beta chain was observed a few times. Its antigen is not known. Germline-derived CDR1 and CDR2 are PRHDT and FYEKMQ (reference sequence). The ends were cut back, 2 bases at V and 6 bases at J, with 8 bases in the middle. The CDR3 sequence is 12 residues long. Time point of the sample: pre-sensitization, week 0. Treatment here: therapeutic diphenylcyclopropenone sensitization with weekly scalp DPC. The sample belongs to a study of human T cells and chemical hapten exposure. Whole-study context: 2% DPC applied to a 2 cm by 2 cm arm area sensitized donors.

Study-wide results and caveats: Expanded TCRs created a significantly greater count of big CDR3 similarity clusters than controls did.

Unique molecular identifiers were linked by the library to individual cDNA molecules. TCRdb recomputed calls from the RACE reads with MiXCR, one row per CDR3 protein. The sample contains about 260,000 distinct CDR3 sequences, about 9.4% of which appear only once. The J gene is TRBJ2-7, the V gene TRBV13; D is possibly TRBD1 (6 bases). This sample comprised whole blood, obtained in connection with sensitization to the hapten diphenylcyclopropenone (DPC). The receptor was derived from a woman aged 40 to 50 with alopecia areata. Some clones in this sample may be carry-over from other donors' samples. For the CDR3, the DNA is TGTGCCAGCAGCTTATCAGGGGTCGAGCAGTACTTC. Translating gives CASSLSGVEQYF.